This paragraph covers one TCR beta chain sequence. As yet, its antigen is unknown. The sample belongs to a study of T cell responses to AZD1222 COVID-19 vaccine. Second-dose intervals of approximately 4 or approximately 12 weeks were pooled. Some clones are missing from TCRdb's copy, which holds only in-frame ones; the method was immunoSEQ multiplex PCR. The sample lists over 65,000 clones; approximately 89% were seen once. Germline V gene sequence: CDR1 MNHEY, CDR2 SMNVEV (reference sequence). The germline V and J ends were trimmed by 0 bases and 2 bases, with 8 bases remaining between them. The CDR3 length is 14 residues. Study-wide findings and caveats: All repertoire sampling was performed exclusively after the peak T cell response. CD4 TCRs linked to vaccination spanned spike, dominating at 160-218 and 743-854. Among the donors, most were white British and more were female, and clonal diversity was possibly underestimated.

This sequence was found in an adult who received the AZD1222 COVID-19 vaccine. The sample consisted of peripheral blood, taken 28 days after the second AZD1222 dose. The chain carries TRBV27 and TRBJ2-7; D gene unclear. CDR3 DNA sequence: TGTGCCAGCAGTTTATCGGGGATTCCCTACGAGCAGTACTTC. Translated: CASSLSGIPYEQYF.